A single sample gave rise to the 2 T cell receptor beta chains below, sequenced in a study of blood T cell repertoires in COVID-19. TCRdb keeps only in-frame clones here, not all; method: immunoSEQ multiplex PCR. This sample has 350,000 to 400,000 clones, with about 89% found just once. Sequenced: PBMCs or T cells enriched from blood (not recorded which). These receptors were taken from a man in his forties in a cohort exposed to, infected with or recovered from COVID-19 (not recorded which).

The J gene is TRBJ2-1, the V gene TRBV6-5, with TRBD1 matching over 11 bases. The germline gives CDR1 MNHEY, CDR2 SVGAGI. The trim removed 5 bases at V and 6 bases at J, leaving 6 bases unmatched. CDR3 length equals 15 residues. Here the CDR3 DNA reads TGTGCCAGCAGTAAGGGGACAGGGGGGTTCAATGAGCAGTTCTTC. It translates to CASSKGTGGFNEQFF.

The chain joins TRBV24-1 to TRBJ2-5, with D possibly TRBD1 on 5 matching bases. V was shortened by 2 bases and J by 5 bases, with 20 bases between the two germline ends. The CDR3 has 17 residues. The germline CDR1 and CDR2 sequences are KGHDR and SFDVKD. CDR3 sequence (DNA): TGTGCCACCAGTGATTCGTGGGGCCCAACCTTGGGGGAGACCCAGTACTTC. Protein: CATSDSWGPTLGETQYF.